This T cell receptor beta chain was obtained from a study of T cell changes during pregnancy in multiple sclerosis. This clone has just a few counts. Trimming at V came to 5 bases and at J to 8 bases, leaving 13 bases not matched to a gene. The CDR3 runs to 16 residues. In germline, CDR1 is SGHTA, CDR2 FQGTGA. Assay: immunoSEQ multiplex PCR; the TCRdb copy retains only in-frame clones and omits some. Counted here are about 100,000 clones, 92% occurring once; the ten biggest clones make up more than 1.5%. The chain has TRBV7-3 and TRBJ2-1, with 9 positions matching TRBD2. Sequenced here: peripheral blood, sampled after pregnancy. This clonotype was obtained from a female donor with multiple sclerosis, enrolled in a pregnancy study. The CDR3 sequence: CASSLNPGTSIDEQFF. CDR3 bases: TGTGCCAGCAGCCTAAACCCCGGGACTAGCATCGATGAGCAGTTCTTC.